This T cell receptor (beta chain) was retrieved from a study of cytomegalovirus exposure and HLA in healthy donors. Study-wide points: Analyzed later, association rates of TCRs varied across HLA loci, with DRB1 most and HLA-C fewest. As was reported, the HLA-A and HLA-B alleles of most subjects were accurately predicted from TCR beta sequences. Per a later analysis, HLA-associated TCR beta chains showed more clonal expansion than other, equally common TCR beta chains. There were reportedly fewer N-insertions in an Asian-associated ancestry cluster than the roughly 670-donor mean, in a later analysis.

V gave up 0 bases and J gave up 8 bases, with 13 bases separating them. The CDR3 covers 14 residues. Germline values: CDR1 MNHNY, CDR2 SVGAGI (reference sequence). The PCR used 60 Vbeta and 13 Jbeta primers. Sequencing used immunoSEQ multiplex PCR; TCRdb keeps in-frame clones, though not all of them. The sample comprises roughly 150,000 clones, 60% to 80% of which are singletons, and 1.4% to 1.5% rests with the top ten. Concerning this clone: Its antigen is as yet unknown.

The sequence came from a male donor in good health and CMV-seronegative. The chain recombines TRBV6-6 with TRBJ1-1, with a weak D call TRBD1 (5 bases). Sequencing used PBMCs. The CDR3 is CASSYSKGATEAFF. In nucleotides, the CDR3 is TGTGCCAGCAGTTACTCGAAAGGGGCAACCGAAGCTTTCTTT.